The clone carrying this TCR beta chain appeared a few times. Its antigen remains unknown. This entry comes from a study of CD8 T cells in ankylosing spondylitis. CDR1 and CDR2 (germline): SGHDT, YYEEEE. The CDR3 has 14 residues. The junction had 11 bases not matched to a gene; V was cut back by 6 bases and J by 8 bases. Study observations and caveats: Within peripheral blood, clones linked to disease were CD8+ and relatively rare. Several highly homologous variants made up a TCR beta motif that seemed to typify ankylosing spondylitis blood.

TCRdb fed the 5' RACE reads into MiXCR, producing one record per CDR3 protein. The table lists 250,000 to 300,000 distinct CDR3 sequences, 20% of them singletons. The sequence came from a male donor with ankylosing spondylitis or in good health (not recorded which). The sequenced sample consisted of blood, either unsorted or a sorted T cell fraction (not recorded which). The J gene is TRBJ1-2, the V gene TRBV5-6; 9 positions agree with TRBD1. The CDR3 DNA is TGTGCCAGCAATCGCTTCGGACAGGGGAGGGGCTACACCTTC. The encoded protein is CASNRFGQGRGYTF. The full variable domain, completed using reference TRBV5-6 and TRBJ1-2, is DAGVTQSPTHLIKTRGQQVTLRCSPKSGHDTVSWYQQALGQGPQFIFQYYEEEERQRGNFPDRFSGHQFPNYSSELNVNALLLGDSALYLCASNRFGQGRGYTFGSGTRLTVV.